This T cell receptor beta chain emerged from a study of cytomegalovirus exposure and HLA in healthy donors (dated by TCRdb to the late 2010s). Background for the entire study: An earlier analysis of approximately 550 of the donors reported 276 Gb of sequence data and approximately 110 million unique TCR beta sequences from 190 million or so T cells. Because of strong linkage in the cohort, five DR-DQ haplotypes were treated as single units for association and clustering. The study combined high-throughput TCR immunosequencing, statistical association of individual TCRs with disease status, and machine learning to predict cytomegalovirus infection status. A later analysis re-analyzed previously published TCR beta repertoires from 550 to 700 donors and added high-resolution HLA genotyping to study TCR occurrence patterns. Of the 300 to 500 genotyped donors, over 80% were placed in the genetic ancestry cluster associated with self-reported Caucasian donors. Among a few hundred genotyped donors of the cohort, an average of around 240,000 unique TCR beta nucleotide sequences were sequenced per donor, about a sixth of them non-productive. In addition to the first cohort of around 670 subjects, a separate validation cohort of about 120 different subjects was used. A later genetic analysis used genome-wide SNP genotypes for about 60% of the 666 donors, treating that subset as a discovery cohort. Both class I and class II loci were covered by HLA typing, at four-digit resolution. The T cell repertoires of 666 subjects were profiled by immunosequencing and related to cytomegalovirus serostatus. Around 300 gigabases of sequencing data and approximately 84 million unique TCR sequences were included in an early release covering around 650 HLA-typed donors. Donor age, sex, ethnicity and CMV serostatus were compiled alongside the repertoire data. Every discovery cohort repertoire had been produced on one sequencing platform. The number of donors typed differed by locus, with roughly 620-640 for A, B, C, DRB1 and DQB1, around 560 for DQA1, approximately 580 for DPA1, and around 450 for DPB1. Rather than using new phenotypic data, the later analysis identified candidate immune exposures from TCR beta sequences and from how often those sequences occurred across donors. The study was designed to test whether signatures of past pathogen exposure could be identified by cataloging public T cell receptors. In an earlier analysis of a few hundred of the donors, high-throughput TCR beta sequencing was used to judge whether each TCR beta V gene segment behaved as functional or pseudogenic. Overall results and qualifications from the work: A later genetic analysis associated a missense DCLRE1C variant with V-gene and J-gene trimming of TCR beta chains, and an independent cohort replicated the association. Cytomegalovirus status was reported to be diagnosed by the classifier with high specificity and sensitivity in both the original and validation cohorts. For the cohort, immune exposure information was limited to CMV serostatus. A later genetic analysis reported fewer N-insertions in productive TCRs among donors in an Asian-associated ancestry cluster than the 666-donor mean. When HLA alleles, especially DR and DQ, strongly co-occurred, attributing TCR associations to individual alleles was difficult. The study gave a list of 150 to 200 TCR beta chains associated with cytomegalovirus. In vitro tests confirmed that a few of the cytomegalovirus-associated TCR beta chains recognize cytomegalovirus antigens. A further reported finding was that TCR beta sequences accurately predicted the HLA-A and HLA-B alleles for most subjects in the first cohort. In a later analysis, several top co-occurrence clusters were reported to appear linked to parvovirus B19, influenza, CMV and Epstein-Barr virus. HLA typing was unavailable for some donors at each locus, so association tests used only the typed subset. Linkage disequilibrium might explain the correlated functional status among segregating V segments, but an unknown experimental factor could not be excluded. In an earlier analysis of around 600 of the donors, most TCR beta V segments were observed in productive rearrangements about 87% or about 30% of the time, broadly matching IMGT annotations. Compared with equally common non-associated chains, HLA-associated TCR beta chains in a later analysis were more clonally expanded and had lower generation probabilities. In a later analysis, most CMV-associated TCR beta chains were found to appear HLA-restricted, with HLA associations seemingly driven largely by CMV exposure. Presence/absence analyses assumed roughly uniform sequencing depth across donors, an assumption that may not hold. A cluster of highly shared sequence variants was judged likely to be a technical artifact of the sequencing pipeline. The authors suggested that the approach could potentially be generalized to other disease states and immunological phenotypes. In a later analysis, around 17,000 TCR beta sequences were associated with specific HLA alleles at a false discovery rate of 0.05. A later analysis found that TCR association rates varied across HLA loci, with DRB1 alleles showing the most associated TCRs and HLA-C alleles the fewest. Most TCR sequences were observed very rarely across donors, whereas some public TCRs were present in many individuals. Because counts were too low, more than 15 rarely observed V segments, including chromosome 9 orphons, were left out of the earlier analysis of 587 of the donors. The 87-base-pair reads could not distinguish some IMGT-functional V segments, including TRBV6-2 and TRBV6-3, so those segments were excluded. Only TCR beta chains were sequenced in this cohort, and the absence of alpha or paired-chain data limited detectable features.

CDR1 and CDR2 are drawn from the germline V gene (reference sequence): SGHNT, YYREEE. Trimming leaves V shorter by 3 bases and J shorter by 5 bases, with the junction holding 14 bases beyond the gene matches. The cysteine opens and the phenylalanine closes a CDR3 of 16 amino acids. Solely the CDR3 DNA is kept, with 48 bases framed from the first base. Library generation was performed with the immunoSEQ multiplex PCR assay. A mixture of 60 forward primers for TCR Vbeta segments and 13 reverse primers for TCR Jbeta segments was used in the multiplex PCR. The CDR3 region of rearranged TCR beta genes was amplified from genomic DNA with a multiplex PCR assay. Amplified TCR beta libraries were sequenced as 87-base-pair reads on the Illumina HiSeq System. The authors' pipeline ran thus. A later analysis counted approximately 76 million unique TCR beta chains across the 550 to 750 repertoires, and 10 million to 12 million of these chains were shared by at least two donors. A nearest-neighbor algorithm error-corrected the raw reads and collapsed the reads into unique sequences, merging closely related sequences to remove PCR and sequencing errors. To assign V, D and J gene segments, CDR3 sequences were aligned to IMGT reference sequences. For a sequence to be retained, a match of at least six nucleotides to both a V gene segment and a J gene segment was required. A rearrangement was called productive if the CDR3 had no stop codons and remained in frame with V and J, and every other rearrangement was called non-productive. Following IMGT convention, CDR3 was defined as the stretch from the second conserved V-encoded cysteine up to the conserved J-encoded phenylalanine. The earlier analysis of approximately 590 of the donors excluded any sequence lacking an unambiguous match to a single V gene segment. In an earlier analysis of roughly 600 of the donors, a V segment was called functional when productive rearrangements were above 56.7%, and segregating when the standard deviation between donors exceeded 5%. To diagnose cytomegalovirus status from the catalog of TCR beta chain sequences, a statistical classification framework was built. In a later analysis, TCR nucleotide sequences were compared against IMGT/GENE-DB human TR gene sequences so that V and J genes could be assigned. The TCRdist pipeline was used in a later analysis to assign CDR3 sequences and most-parsimonious VDJ recombination scenarios. In a later analysis, every TCR beta chain was defined by the combination of its CDR3 amino acid sequence and its V-gene family, and reads without a unique V-gene family were dropped. As a way to deal with suspected cross-contamination and a sequencing artifact, a later analysis dropped roughly 620 nucleotide sequences that were highly shared and had low generation probability. For each public chain, a later analysis derived a clonal expansion index from normalized ranks of inferred template counts within each repertoire. In a later analysis, generation probabilities were computed using a VDJ recombination model fitted to out-of-frame rearrangements, and the results were checked against IGoR. In a later analysis, hypergeometric tests were used to score TCR-TCR, TCR-HLA and TCR-CMV co-occurrence, with a repertoire-size bias correction applied to TCR pairs. In a later analysis, false discovery rates were estimated by permuting HLA or CMV assignments 20 times. A later analysis grouped co-occurring TCRs with DBSCAN, adding TCRdist sequence similarity when clustering within HLA-allele-positive subsets. For co-occurrence clustering, repertoires with fewer than 30,000 or more than 120,000 public chains were excluded, along with a handful of repertoires with anomalous nucleotide sharing. The table was pulled from immuneACCESS by TCRdb, which kept in-frame rearrangements only. Such tables lose some clones; where checked, under half of the loss comes from unresolved V genes, and the rest has no known cause. From that table come the V and J calls and clone size; the DNA was used to work out D and trimming. Counted in this sample were 150,000 to 200,000 clones; 70% to 80% of them appeared once. The biggest ten clones account for approximately 0.76% of the sample.

The cohort comprised approximately 700 healthy bone marrow donors. At the time of sampling, every cohort member was nominally healthy, though immune exposures that went unrecorded were likely present. The donor was CMV seronegative and was included in the group of over 300 seronegative cohort members. Every donor gave a peripheral blood sample, and the peripheral blood mononuclear cells from that sample were used for TCR beta sequencing. Genomic DNA extraction from the blood cell samples was performed with the Qiagen DNeasy Blood Extraction Kit. Of note for this clone: Its antigen is still unknown. No per-base quality is available; no much larger clone lies one base away.

The sequence was collected from a female donor in good health and CMV-seronegative. Recombination linked TRBV5-4 to TRBJ2-7; 7 central nucleotides agree with TRBD1. Material for sequencing was PBMCs. The DNA sequence reads TGTGCCAGCAGCTCGGAGGAACAGGGGATCATCGACGAGCAGTACTTC. Its translation is CASSSEEQGIIDEQYF.